These 32 T cell receptor beta chains were all obtained from the same sample, sequenced in a study of blood T cells in healthy people across ages. A J-beta primer mix and a sample-barcoded 5' primer were used in a second PCR of about 6 to 12 cycles. TCRdb reprocessed the 5' RACE reads with MiXCR, giving one entry per CDR3 protein. The data contain fewer than 800,000 distinct CDR3 sequences, approximately 25% of them singletons. This same sample was also taken into another study, of T cells of mothers and their children.

The sequenced material came from blood. The receptor source for this set is a boy younger than 18 in good health.

The chain combines TRBV2 with TRBJ1-2; 10 nucleotides agree with TRBD1. The trim removed 5 bases at V and 4 bases at J, leaving 4 bases unmatched. The length of the CDR3 is 14 residues. The V gene's germline CDR1 is SNHLY and CDR2 FYNNEI. The CDR3 spells CASSSWTGGYGYTF. CDR3 DNA sequence: TGTGCCAGCAGTAGTTGGACAGGGGGCTATGGCTACACCTTC.

The sample holds a few counts of this clonotype. One junction end disagrees with the germline gene, perhaps due to a read error. V is TRBV20-1 and J is TRBJ2-5, with 8 bases aligning to TRBD2. CDR1 is DFQATT and CDR2 is SNEGSKA in the germline V gene (reference sequence). There are 15 residues in the CDR3. The CDR3 spells CSARAPGGLWETQYF. CDR3 in DNA: TGCAGTGCCAGAGCACCGGGGGGGCTCTGGGAGACCCAGTACTTC.

The chain is built from TRBV20-1 and TRBJ2-5; a weak D match, TRBD2 (5 bases). The CDR3 has 13 residues. The ends were cut back, 2 bases at V and 5 bases at J, with 12 bases in the middle. CDR1 DFQATT and CDR2 SNEGSKA come from the germline V gene (reference sequence). CDR3: CSARPPGWETQYF. Written as DNA, the CDR3 is TGCAGTGCTAGACCGCCGGGGTGGGAGACCCAGTACTTC.

This clonotype was counted between two and nine times. The chain recombines TRBV6-2 or TRBV6-3 with TRBJ2-5; D may be TRBD2 (6 bases). The DNA end is more similar to TRBJ2-7, so the J call may be wrong. Germline CDR1 MNHEY, CDR2 SVGEGT. CDR3 size: 15 residues. CDR3 DNA: TGTGCCAGCAGTGGTGAGGCGGGATCCCTCAGCGAGCAGTACTTC. Translated, it gives CASSGEAGSLSEQYF.

This clonotype has a handful of counts. The chain uses TRBV2 and TRBJ2-7; D not resolved. The J call may be faulty, since TRBJ2-5 better matches the DNA end. The CDR3 length is 16 residues. CDR1 is SNHLY, CDR2 FYNNEI, per germline. The CDR3 DNA reads as TGTGCCAGCAGTGAAGCGCTGGGCCTGGTGGTGGAGACCCAGTACTTC. It codes for CASSEALGLVVETQYF.

This clonotype was detected only a few times. The chain carries TRBV12-3 or TRBV12-4 and TRBJ1-2; 7 bases agree with TRBD1. CDR3 size: 13 residues. V shed 5 bases and J 6 bases; nucleotides not matched to a gene: 6. The chain's CDR3 is CASSLRQGNGYTF. The CDR3 nucleotides read TGTGCCAGCAGTCTAAGACAGGGAAATGGCTACACCTTC.

This chain connects TRBV29-1 to TRBJ2-5, with 8 bases fitting TRBD1. The CDR3 spans 13 residues. The germline CDR1 and CDR2 sequences are SQVTM and ANQGSEA. The V gene end was trimmed by 7 bases and the J gene end by 5 bases; junction bases not matched to a gene: 9. The CDR3: CSGRTGLRETQYF. In nucleotides, the CDR3 is TGCAGCGGCCGGACAGGGTTGAGGGAGACCCAGTACTTC.

In its sample, this clonotype was seen a few times. This sequence joins TRBV14 and TRBJ2-1; 9 nucleotides align to TRBD2. CDR1 SGHDN and CDR2 FVKESK come from the germline V gene. CDR3 length: 17 residues. The junction had 5 bases not matched to a gene; V was cut back by 0 bases and J by 2 bases. The CDR3 region is CASSQDVAGVTYNEQFF. CDR3 nucleotide sequence: TGTGCCAGCAGCCAAGATGTAGCGGGAGTTACCTACAATGAGCAGTTCTTC.

The rearrangement uses TRBV2 and TRBJ2-5; D might be TRBD1 (6 bases). V was cut by 4 bases and J by 10 bases, with 28 bases left in between. Germline values: CDR1 SNHLY, CDR2 FYNNEI. This CDR3 is built from 17 residues. The CDR3 sequence: CASSGSTPNRASWVQYF. The CDR3, as DNA: TGTGCCAGCAGTGGAAGCACCCCGAACAGGGCGAGTTGGGTCCAGTACTTC.

This clonotype has just a few counts. The chain has TRBV5-4 and TRBJ2-5; 11 bases agree with TRBD2. The CDR3 loop spans 15 amino acids. Trimming removed 2 bases from V and 5 bases from J; junction bases left unmatched: 5. Germline CDR1 SGHNT, CDR2 YYREEE (reference sequence). The CDR3 DNA reads as TGTGCCAGCAGCTTTATAGCGGGGGGGTTGGAGACCCAGTACTTC. It yields the protein CASSFIAGGLETQYF.

This clonotype was recorded a few times. The junction does not match germline at one end; this may be a read error. The chain carries TRBV4-3 and TRBJ2-7; D might be TRBD1 (6 bases). Germline-derived CDR1 and CDR2 are LGHNA and YSLEER. The CDR3 is 13 residues long. The CDR3 sequence: CASSQAQGYEQYF. CDR3 DNA: TGTGCCAGCAGCCAAGCCCAGGGGTACGAGCAGTACTTC.

This clonotype was observed a few times. This chain joins TRBV28 and TRBJ1-5; D uncertain. CDR1 is MDHEN, CDR2 SYDVKM, per germline. This CDR3 has 16 residues. With 5 bases removed from V and 6 bases from J, the gap between germline ends came to 20 bases. CDR3 in DNA: TGTGCCAGCAGTCCCTTATGGGGTTCTCTTCCTCAGCCCCAGCATTTT. Translated: CASSPLWGSLPQPQHF.

The chain carries TRBV5-1 and TRBJ2-3, with 7 bases lining up with TRBD2. Trimming cost V 1 base and J 4 bases; bases outside gene matches: 9. The CDR3 consists of 16 residues. From germline, CDR1 is SGHRS and CDR2 YFSETQ. CDR3 sequence (DNA): TGCGCCAGCAGCTTGTTCGGGAGCGGGGAGGCAGATACGCAGTATTTT. It encodes CASSLFGSGEADTQYF.

This clonotype was seen many times. This chain joins TRBV13 and TRBJ2-1; D not resolved. The germline CDR1 and CDR2 sequences are PRHDT and FYEKMQ (reference sequence). The V gene lost 2 bases and the J gene lost 3 bases, with 5 bases spanning the gap. The CDR3 is 13 amino acids. As DNA, the CDR3 is TGTGCCAGCAGCTTAAGGGACTACAATGAGCAGTTCTTC. It yields the protein CASSLRDYNEQFF.

This clonotype has only a few counts. V usage is TRBV10-3 and J usage is TRBJ2-2; 9 bases are shared with TRBD1. The junction had 9 bases not matched to a gene; V was cut back by 3 bases and J by 1 base. The CDR3 sequence is 18 residues long. Germline assignment: CDR1 ENHRY and CDR2 SYGVKD. CDR3 residues: CAISDPEQGAGNTGELFF. The CDR3 DNA is TGTGCCATCAGTGACCCGGAACAGGGGGCGGGGAACACCGGGGAGCTGTTTTTT.

This clonotype was counted a few times. This chain uses TRBV12-3 or TRBV12-4 with TRBJ2-7; 11 bases line up with TRBD1. This CDR3 spans 17 amino acids. The junction had 16 bases not matched to a gene; V was cut back by 5 bases and J by 7 bases. CDR3 sequence reads: CASSPYLLRDRGNEQYF. The CDR3 DNA follows: TGTGCCAGCAGTCCGTACTTGCTACGGGACAGGGGGAATGAGCAGTACTTC.

A few counts support this clonotype. A read error may account for a junction end that differs from germline. The V gene is TRBV6-1, the J gene TRBJ2-2; 7 bases fit TRBD2. This CDR3 has 14 amino acids. Germline V gene sequence: CDR1 MNHNS, CDR2 SASEGT. The chain's CDR3 is CASSSGILTGELFF. The CDR3 coding sequence is TGTGCCAGCAGCAGCGGGATACTCACCGGGGAGCTTTTTTTT.

The J gene is TRBJ2-1, the V gene TRBV4-1; 10 bases map to TRBD2. V shed 0 bases and J 8 bases; nucleotides not matched to a gene: 7. From germline, CDR1 is MGHRA and CDR2 YSYEKL. This CDR3 is 16 amino acids long. Here the CDR3 reads CASSQDQAGGEDEQFF. DNA of the CDR3: TGCGCCAGCAGCCAAGATCAAGCGGGAGGGGAGGATGAGCAGTTCTTC.

The J gene is TRBJ2-2, the V gene TRBV4-3; D not resolved. Trimming shortened V by 3 bases and J by 4 bases, and 15 bases separated the two germline ends. Germline assignment: CDR1 LGHNA and CDR2 YSLEER. The CDR3 contains 16 residues. The CDR3 protein is CASSHFEGRPTGELFF. The CDR3 coding sequence is TGCGCCAGCAGCCATTTCGAAGGACGCCCCACCGGGGAGCTGTTTTTT.

This clonotype turned up a few times. CDR3 protein: CASSKRGVADTQYF. The DNA of the CDR3 is TGTGCCAGCAGCAAACGGGGAGTGGCAGATACGCAGTATTTT. The V call is TRBV3-1, the J call TRBJ2-3; D perhaps matches TRBD2 (5 bases). The CDR3 length is 14 residues. V was trimmed by 5 bases and J by 4 bases, leaving 13 bases between them. Germline lookup yields CDR1 LGHDT and CDR2 YNNKEL (reference sequence).

This clonotype was recorded a few times. The chain couples TRBV20-1 to TRBJ2-5, with D uncertain. Trimming pared 2 bases from V and 1 base from J, leaving 17 bases between. The CDR3 totals 16 residues. In germline, CDR1 is DFQATT, CDR2 SNEGSKA (reference sequence). The CDR3 here is CSARSLWLTAQETQYF. For the CDR3, the DNA is TGCAGTGCTAGATCTCTTTGGCTAACGGCCCAAGAGACCCAGTACTTC.

This clonotype was seen a handful of times. V is TRBV3-1 and J is TRBJ2-2; D call uncertain. The V and J ends lost 0 bases and 0 bases respectively, with 5 bases between them. The germline V gene has CDR1 LGHDT and CDR2 YNNKEL (reference sequence). The CDR3 extends over 15 amino acids. The CDR3 is CASSQDGANTGELFF. The CDR3 region has the DNA TGTGCCAGCAGCCAAGACGGAGCGAACACCGGGGAGCTGTTTTTT.

The rearrangement uses TRBV29-1 and TRBJ1-1; D gene unclear. The CDR3 spans 12 residues. The germline gives CDR1 SQVTM, CDR2 ANQGSEA. With 6 bases removed from V and 1 base from J, the gap between germline ends came to 9 bases. CDR3 protein: CSVLDKNTEAFF. CDR3 bases: TGCAGCGTCCTAGACAAGAACACTGAAGCTTTCTTT. The entire variable domain, with the rest obtained from reference TRBV29-1 and TRBJ1-1, is as follows: SAVISQKPSRDICQRGTSLTIQCQVDSQVTMMFWYRQQPGQSLTLIATANQGSEATYESGFVIDKFPISRPNLTFSTLTVSNMSPEDSSIYLCSVLDKNTEAFFGQGTRLTVV.

This clonotype was observed a handful of times. The J gene is TRBJ2-5, the V gene TRBV11-2; D call uncertain. Near its end, the DNA agrees better with TRBJ2-1, so the J call may be wrong. CDR1 is SGHAT and CDR2 is FQNNGV in the germline V gene. CDR3 length equals 13 residues. The CDR3 spells CASSLWRSNEQFF. CDR3 coding DNA: TGTGCCAGCAGCTTATGGCGGTCCAATGAGCAGTTCTTC.

The chain has TRBV9 and TRBJ2-5; D uncertain. The end of the DNA aligns better with TRBJ2-7, so the J call may be wrong. Per germline, CDR1 SGDLS and CDR2 YYNGEE. The CDR3 spans 14 residues. The CDR3 sequence is CASSVGLLGYEQYF. As DNA, the CDR3 is TGTGCCAGCAGCGTAGGTCTTTTAGGCTACGAGCAGTACTTC.

This clonotype turned up a few times. The chain couples TRBV2 to TRBJ1-6; D is unclear. This CDR3 is built from 12 residues. V lost 3 bases and J 14 bases, leaving 11 bases between the germline ends. Looked up from germline, CDR1 is SNHLY and CDR2 is FYNNEI. The CDR3 here is CASSDALSTLHF. As DNA, the CDR3 is TGTGCCAGCAGTGATGCCCTCTCTACCCTCCACTTT.

This chain connects TRBV3-1 to TRBJ1-4; TRBD1 matches 9 bases. The CDR3 is 17 residues long. Germline V gives CDR1 LGHDT, CDR2 YNNKEL (reference sequence). The V segment lost 0 bases and the J segment 7 bases; nucleotides outside the gene matches: 9. In DNA form, the CDR3 reads TGTGCCAGCAGCCAAGAAGACTTGACAGGGGGTCTTGAAAAACTGTTTTTT. Translated: CASSQEDLTGGLEKLFF.

This clonotype was observed at least ten times. V gene TRBV6-2 or TRBV6-3 combines with J gene TRBJ2-1, with D hard to call. The CDR3 has 13 residues. CDR1 is MNHEY, CDR2 SVGEGT, per germline. V lost 0 bases to trimming and J lost 7 bases, with 7 bases between them. The CDR3 nucleotides are TGTGCCAGCAGTTACTCGGAAGCGAATGAGCAGTTCTTC. Encoded protein: CASSYSEANEQFF.

The chain joins TRBV12-3 or TRBV12-4 to TRBJ1-2; no firm D call. Trimming shortened V by 0 bases and J by 2 bases, and 7 bases separated the two germline ends. The CDR3 length is 14 residues. The DNA for the CDR3 is TGTGCCAGCAGTTTAGCTGACACCAACTATGGCTACACCTTC. It yields the protein CASSLADTNYGYTF.

This clonotype was counted a few times. The J gene is TRBJ1-2, the V gene TRBV28, with 7 positions matching TRBD1. The CDR3 totals 16 residues. V trimming: 3 bases; J trimming: 7 bases; junction bases outside the gene matches: 14. Germline CDR1 MDHEN, CDR2 SYDVKM. CDR3 DNA: TGTGCCAGCAGTTTGTTCCAGGGGGGTATACTGACTGGCTACACCTTC. Translated, it gives CASSLFQGGILTGYTF.

The sample holds many counts of this clonotype. V is TRBV29-1 and J is TRBJ1-2; no clear D. This CDR3 comprises 15 residues. Germline CDR1 is SQVTM and CDR2 is ANQGSEA. The V and J ends lost 4 bases and 4 bases respectively, with 19 bases between them. The CDR3: CSVVTSGRETYGYTF. The CDR3 coding sequence is TGCAGCGTTGTAACGTCTGGACGGGAGACCTATGGCTACACCTTC.

This chain links TRBV6-1 with TRBJ1-1, with no clear D. CDR1 and CDR2 from the germline V gene are MNHNS and SASEGT. V was pared by 8 bases and J by 0 bases, with 10 bases between. There are 13 residues in the CDR3. DNA of the CDR3: TGTGCCAGCGAGAAAGAGGTGAACACTGAAGCTTTCTTT. Its translation: CASEKEVNTEAFF.